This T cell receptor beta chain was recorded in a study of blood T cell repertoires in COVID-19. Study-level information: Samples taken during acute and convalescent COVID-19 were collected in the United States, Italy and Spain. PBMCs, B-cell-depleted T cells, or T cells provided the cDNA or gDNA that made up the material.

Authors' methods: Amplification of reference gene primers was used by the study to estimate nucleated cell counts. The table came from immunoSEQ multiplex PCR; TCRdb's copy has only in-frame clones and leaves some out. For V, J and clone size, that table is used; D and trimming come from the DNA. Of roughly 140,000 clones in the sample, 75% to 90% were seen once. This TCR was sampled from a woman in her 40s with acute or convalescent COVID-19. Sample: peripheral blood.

The DNA of the CDR3 is TGTGCCACCAGTGACCGAAAACCCCAGGGGGGCAAGAATACGCAGTATTTT. It codes for CATSDRKPQGGKNTQYF. The rearrangement uses TRBV24-1 and TRBJ2-3; D might be TRBD1 (7 bases). Germline V gene lookup returns CDR1 KGHDR and CDR2 SFDVKD. V lost 4 bases, J lost 7 bases, and 23 bases lay in between. The CDR3 extends over 17 amino acids.